Listed below are T cell receptor beta chains from one sample, sequenced in a study of T cells in Graves' hyperthyroidism and ophthalmopathy. TCRdb analysed the multiplex PCR reads with MiXCR anew, one entry per CDR3 protein. The sample gives roughly 700,000 distinct CDR3 sequences, 12% to 15% of which show up once; around 9.6% is in the top ten. Sequenced: blood. The receptor set was obtained from a woman aged 18 to 35 with Graves' hyperthyroidism. The CDR3 runs from the conserved cysteine through the conserved F or W. The D gene is left open where the match is weak. Clone size is shown for a subset of rows, as once, few, many or a class of expanded clone.

V gene: TRBV2
J gene: TRBJ1-4
D gene: .
clone size: .
CDR3 DNA: TGTGCCAGCAGAGAACAGGGAATTAATGAAAAACTGTTTTTT
CDR3 protein: CASREQGINEKLFF

V gene: TRBV6-5
J gene: TRBJ2-7
D gene: .
clone size: few
CDR3 DNA: TGTGCCAGCAGTTACCCAGCTGGCGAGCAGTACTTC
CDR3 protein: CASSYPAGEQYF

V gene: TRBV2
J gene: TRBJ2-7
D gene: TRBD2
clone size: few
CDR3 DNA: TGTGCCAGCAGACTAGCGGGACTCGAGCAGTACTTC
CDR3 protein: CASRLAGLEQYF

V gene: TRBV6-1
J gene: TRBJ2-7
D gene: .
clone size: .
CDR3 DNA: TGTGCCAGCAGTGTCTTTGCCGGGACGCAGAATTTTTACGAGCAGTACTTC
CDR3 protein: CASSVFAGTQNFYEQYF

V gene: TRBV20-1
J gene: TRBJ2-7
D gene: .
clone size: many
CDR3 DNA: TGCAGTGCTAGAAAGACAGAGAACTCCTACGAGCAGTACTTC
CDR3 protein: CSARKTENSYEQYF

V gene: TRBV2
J gene: TRBJ1-4
D gene: .
clone size: .
CDR3 DNA: TGTGCCAGCAGTGAGAGGGCAGGGTGGAATGAAAAACTGTTTTTT
CDR3 protein: CASSERAGWNEKLFF

V gene: TRBV28
J gene: TRBJ2-7
D gene: .
clone size: many
CDR3 DNA: TGTGCCAGCAGTCCCAGGACCCAGCCCTACGAGCAGTACTTC
CDR3 protein: CASSPRTQPYEQYF

V gene: TRBV3-1
J gene: TRBJ2-7
D gene: .
clone size: many
CDR3 DNA: TGTGCCAGCAGCCAGGGCTTGTACGAGCAGTACTTC
CDR3 protein: CASSQGLYEQYF

V gene: TRBV7-9
J gene: TRBJ1-1
D gene: .
clone size: many
CDR3 DNA: TGTGCCAGCAGCTTAGATAAGTGGGGGGGATTGAACACTGAAGCTTTCTTT
CDR3 protein: CASSLDKWGGLNTEAFF

V gene: TRBV29-1
J gene: TRBJ2-1
D gene: .
clone size: many
CDR3 DNA: TGCAGCGCTTATTCCCCAACAGGGTTTTCCTTCCGCCCCTACAATGAGCAGTTCTTC
CDR3 protein: CSAYSPTGFSFRPYNEQFF

V gene: TRBV6-5
J gene: TRBJ2-7
D gene: .
clone size: many
CDR3 DNA: TGTGCCAGCAGTTACTCGACCGACTACGAGCAGTACTTC
CDR3 protein: CASSYSTDYEQYF

V gene: TRBV30
J gene: TRBJ2-5
D gene: TRBD2
clone size: many
CDR3 DNA: TGTGCCTCAACAGCGGGAGGACAAGAGACCCAGTACTTC
CDR3 protein: CASTAGGQETQYF

V gene: TRBV7-3
J gene: TRBJ2-1
D gene: TRBD2
clone size: .
CDR3 DNA: TGTGCCAGCAGTCCTTCTAGCGGGAGTGAGCAGTTCTTC
CDR3 protein: CASSPSSGSEQFF

V gene: TRBV30
J gene: TRBJ2-1
D gene: TRBD1
clone size: many
CDR3 DNA: TGTGCCTGGAGTTTCGGTCCGAGGACAGGGGACGAGCAGTTCTTC
CDR3 protein: CAWSFGPRTGDEQFF

V gene: TRBV19
J gene: TRBJ1-2
D gene: .
clone size: few
CDR3 DNA: TGTGCCAGTAGTATAGCAGGCAGGGCGGACTATGGCTACACCTTC
CDR3 protein: CASSIAGRADYGYTF

V gene: TRBV15
J gene: TRBJ2-7
D gene: TRBD2
clone size: .
CDR3 DNA: TGTGCCACCAGCAGAGATGGAAAAGGACTAGCGGGAGGAGGGGAGCAGTACTTC
CDR3 protein: CATSRDGKGLAGGGEQYF

V gene: TRBV7-2
J gene: TRBJ2-3
D gene: .
clone size: many
CDR3 DNA: TGTGCCAGCAGCCCCCAGGGTGGGGTTTTATCAGATACGCAGTATTTT
CDR3 protein: CASSPQGGVLSDTQYF

V gene: TRBV29-1
J gene: TRBJ1-2
D gene: .
clone size: .
CDR3 DNA: TGCAGCGTGAGGGGTAAGGGCTATGGCTACACCTTC
CDR3 protein: CSVRGKGYGYTF

V gene: TRBV29-1
J gene: TRBJ2-7
D gene: TRBD2
clone size: .
CDR3 DNA: TGCAGCGTTCGAACGGGGGGGAGCTCCTACGAGCAGTACTTC
CDR3 protein: CSVRTGGSSYEQYF

V gene: TRBV6-1
J gene: TRBJ2-7
D gene: TRBD2
clone size: few
CDR3 DNA: TGTGCCAGCAAGAGGACTAGCGGGAACTGCGAGCAGTACTTC
CDR3 protein: CASKRTSGNCEQYF

V gene: TRBV10-3
J gene: TRBJ2-1
D gene: .
clone size: few
CDR3 DNA: TGTGCCGTTCGGGAATCCTCCCCGTATGGTGAGCAGTTCTTC
CDR3 protein: CAVRESSPYGEQFF

V gene: TRBV13
J gene: TRBJ2-2
D gene: TRBD1
clone size: many
CDR3 DNA: TGTGCCAGCAGCCCGACAGGGGAGACGGTCAACGGGGAGCTGTTTTTT
CDR3 protein: CASSPTGETVNGELFF

V gene: TRBV7-3
J gene: TRBJ2-5
D gene: TRBD1
clone size: many
CDR3 DNA: TGTGCCAGCAGCTCAGACAGGGGCCCCGGACAGTGCCAAGAGACCCAGTACTTC
CDR3 protein: CASSSDRGPGQCQETQYF

V gene: TRBV20-1
J gene: TRBJ2-3
D gene: .
clone size: many
CDR3 DNA: TGCAGTGCGCGTCCGGGACTTTCAGATACGCAGTATTTT
CDR3 protein: CSARPGLSDTQYF

V gene: TRBV27
J gene: TRBJ2-3
D gene: .
clone size: many
CDR3 DNA: TGTGCCAGCAGCCCTACAACTCACAGGGTTTGGTCAGATACGCAGTATTTT
CDR3 protein: CASSPTTHRVWSDTQYF

V gene: TRBV4-1
J gene: TRBJ1-1
D gene: TRBD1
clone size: few
CDR3 DNA: TGCGCCAGCACCGGGACAGGGGGGACTGAAGCTTTCTTT
CDR3 protein: CASTGTGGTEAFF

V gene: TRBV20-1
J gene: TRBJ2-1
D gene: .
clone size: many
CDR3 DNA: TGCAGTGCTAGAGATCTGAGCGGCCGAGATTACAATGAGCAGTTCTTC
CDR3 protein: CSARDLSGRDYNEQFF

V gene: TRBV19
J gene: TRBJ1-4
D gene: .
clone size: .
CDR3 DNA: TGTGCCAGTAGTTTGACAGACTATGAAAAACTGTTTTTT
CDR3 protein: CASSLTDYEKLFF

V gene: TRBV7-6
J gene: TRBJ2-1
D gene: .
clone size: many
CDR3 DNA: TGTGCCAGCAGCTCCGTCTGGGGGAGCTCCCACAATGAGCAGTTCTTC
CDR3 protein: CASSSVWGSSHNEQFF

V gene: TRBV6-1
J gene: TRBJ2-7
D gene: TRBD1
clone size: many
CDR3 DNA: TGTGCCAGCAGTAGGGGACAGCAATACGAGCAGTACTTC
CDR3 protein: CASSRGQQYEQYF

V gene: TRBV30
J gene: TRBJ1-5
D gene: .
clone size: few
CDR3 DNA: TGTGCCTGGAGCGCGACGTACAATCAGCCCCAGCATTTT
CDR3 protein: CAWSATYNQPQHF

V gene: TRBV6-1
J gene: TRBJ2-1
D gene: TRBD2
clone size: many
CDR3 DNA: TGTGCCAGCAGTATCCTCCCACGGACTAGCGGAACCTACAATGAGCAGTTCTTC
CDR3 protein: CASSILPRTSGTYNEQFF

V gene: TRBV2
J gene: TRBJ2-1
D gene: TRBD1
clone size: many
CDR3 DNA: TGTGCCAGCAGCGGGACAGCATACAATGAGCAGTTCTTC
CDR3 protein: CASSGTAYNEQFF

V gene: TRBV27
J gene: TRBJ1-1
D gene: .
clone size: .
CDR3 DNA: TGTGCCAGCAGTTTCCTGGGGCCAGAGAACACTGAAGCTTTCTTT
CDR3 protein: CASSFLGPENTEAFF

V gene: TRBV30
J gene: TRBJ1-4
D gene: TRBD1
clone size: many
CDR3 DNA: TGTGCCTGGGGGAACAGGGGAAATGAAAAACTGTTTTTT
CDR3 protein: CAWGNRGNEKLFF